Below, 32 T cell receptor beta chains from the same sample are listed, as sequenced in a study of shared clonotypes between healthy human individuals. The protocol was immunoSEQ multiplex PCR, while the TCRdb copy is restricted to in-frame clones and leaves out a portion. The sample contains about 2 million clones, over 85% of which appear only once. The sample consisted of naive CD4+ T cells sorted from blood. Noted subset: CD45RA+ positively selected. The receptor set was obtained from a man between 18 and 29 years old in good health.

This clone showed up just once. The rearrangement links TRBV19 to TRBJ2-7; D unclear. Looked up from germline, CDR1 is LNHDA and CDR2 is SQIVND (reference sequence). V shed 6 bases and J shed 2 bases, with 11 bases lying between them. The CDR3 contains 13 residues. CDR3 coding DNA: TGTGCCAGTAGCCTGCAGGAGACCTACGAGCAGTACTTC. Amino acid sequence: CASSLQETYEQYF.

The chain joins TRBV10-3 to TRBJ2-1; tentative D call: TRBD2 (6 bases). Germline V lookup: CDR1 ENHRY, CDR2 SYGVKD. This CDR3 has 13 residues. V was shortened by 2 bases and J by 14 bases, with 16 bases between the two germline ends. CDR3 residues: CAISEAGTRWEFF. The CDR3 DNA sequence: TGTGCCATCAGTGAGGCGGGGACCCGCTGGGAGTTCTTC.

The rearrangement links TRBV5-1 to TRBJ1-2; D is unclear. The CDR3 runs to 13 residues. The V gene's germline CDR1 is SGHRS and CDR2 YFSETQ. Trimming stripped 4 bases from V and 1 base from J, with 8 bases between. The CDR3 spells CASSNPGNYGYTF. CDR3 coding DNA: TGCGCCAGCAGCAACCCGGGTAACTATGGCTACACCTTC.

This clone appeared a single time. The V gene is TRBV30, the J gene TRBJ1-4; tentatively, D is TRBD1 (6 bases). V shed 4 bases and J shed 1 base, with 10 bases lying between them. The germline CDR1 and CDR2 sequences are GTSNPN and SVGIG (reference sequence). The length of the CDR3 is 14 residues. The CDR3 region is CAWTQQGTNEKLFF. The CDR3 DNA is TGTGCCTGGACCCAACAGGGAACTAATGAAAAACTGTTTTTT.

The chain recombines TRBV5-4 with TRBJ2-1, with TRBD2 matching 10 bases. Germline V gives CDR1 SGHNT, CDR2 YYREEE (reference sequence). Trimming at V came to 4 bases and at J to 9 bases, leaving 10 bases not matched to a gene. This CDR3 contains 15 residues. CDR3 loop: CASSPPLAGRSEQFF. In nucleotides, the CDR3 is TGTGCCAGCAGCCCCCCACTAGCGGGAAGAAGTGAGCAGTTCTTC.

The chain joins TRBV10-3 to TRBJ2-1, with 7 bases fitting TRBD1. The CDR3 runs to 13 residues. V lost 6 bases and J lost 8; bases outside the gene matches: 7. Germline V gene data show CDR1 as ENHRY and CDR2 as SYGVKD. In DNA, the CDR3 is TGTGCCATCAGGGCAGGGGGTTACGATGAGCAGTTCTTC. It is translated as CAIRAGGYDEQFF.

With respect to this clone: The sample carries other DNA sequences with the same CDR3. The V call is TRBV18, the J call TRBJ2-6, with 10 bases that match TRBD1. Germline loops: CDR1 KGHSH, CDR2 LQKENI. This CDR3 comprises 16 residues. The V segment lost 3 bases and the J segment 2 bases; nucleotides outside the gene matches: 1. The CDR3 loop reads CASSPGTGAGANVLTF. The DNA for the CDR3 is TGTGCCAGCTCACCGGGGACAGGGGCTGGGGCCAACGTCCTGACTTTC.

The chain carries TRBV5-4 and TRBJ2-2; TRBD1 matches 8 bases. Germline V CDR1 and CDR2: SGHNT, YYREEE (reference sequence). Trimming removed 0 bases from V and 3 bases from J; junction bases left unmatched: 1. The CDR3 consists of 15 residues. The CDR3 is CASSLAQGDTGELFF. CDR3 coding DNA: TGTGCCAGCAGCTTGGCACAGGGGGACACCGGGGAGCTGTTTTTT.

Comments on this clone: This CDR3 is also generated by other DNA sequences in the sample. The CDR3 spells CASSQDRPDTQYF. The CDR3 nucleotides read TGCGCCAGCAGCCAAGATCGACCAGATACGCAGTATTTT. The chain joins TRBV4-3 to TRBJ2-3; D gene uncertain. The germline V gene has CDR1 LGHNA and CDR2 YSLEER. CDR3 length equals 13 residues. V was clipped by 0 bases and J by 4 bases, with 5 bases between them.

This clone has only one observation. This chain connects TRBV7-2 to TRBJ2-2; TRBD1 might be the D (6 bases). CDR3 size: 15 residues. Germline V gene sequence: CDR1 SGHTA, CDR2 FQGNSA. V shed 5 bases and J shed 0 bases, with 10 bases lying between them. The CDR3 DNA is TGTGCCAGCAGCGCCGGGACAACGAACACCGGGGAGCTGTTTTTT. Its translation: CASSAGTTNTGELFF.

On this clone itself: One end of the junction does not line up with germline, which may come from a read error. This same CDR3 is encoded by further DNA sequences in the sample. The V call is TRBV7-9, the J call TRBJ1-1; D is ambiguous. This CDR3 contains 11 residues. Germline V lookup: CDR1 SEHNR, CDR2 FQNEAQ (reference sequence). CDR3 in amino acids: CASSLSGEAFF. The CDR3 nucleotides read TGTGCCAGCAGCCTCAGCGGTGAAGCCTTCTTT.

CDR3 sequence: CASGLTFTRDSPGHEQFF. The DNA of the CDR3 is TGTGCTAGTGGTTTGACCTTTACTCGGGACTCCCCAGGGCATGAGCAGTTCTTC. This chain connects TRBV12-5 to TRBJ2-1; weak D call: TRBD2 (6 bases). The V gene lost 2 bases and the J gene lost 8 bases, with 25 bases spanning the gap. This CDR3 is 18 amino acids long. Germline values: CDR1 LGHNT, CDR2 FRNRAP.

V is TRBV6-5 and J is TRBJ1-5; the D gene is possibly TRBD1 (6 bases). There are 13 residues in the CDR3. Germline V gene lookup returns CDR1 MNHEY and CDR2 SVGAGI. Trimming removed 8 bases from V and 4 bases from J, with 12 bases in between. CDR3 residues: CASGGAGNQPQHF. In DNA, the CDR3 is TGTGCCAGCGGGGGCGCGGGTAATCAGCCCCAGCATTTT.

The chain uses TRBV6-6 and TRBJ2-3, with 10 bases lining up with TRBD2. The V and J ends lost 2 bases and 3 bases, in that order; junction bases with no gene match: 2. This CDR3 region has 15 residues. Per the germline V gene, CDR1 is MNHNY and CDR2 is SVGAGI (reference sequence). This CDR3 reads CASSYLAGVTDTQYF. CDR3 coding DNA: TGTGCCAGCAGTTACCTAGCGGGAGTAACAGATACGCAGTATTTT.

Note on this clone: The sample has other DNA sequences that encode this CDR3 too. The chain is built from TRBV9 and TRBJ1-1; a possible D gene is TRBD1 (6 bases). CDR1 and CDR2 from the germline V gene are SGDLS and YYNGEE. V was shortened by 3 bases and J by 1 base, with 7 bases between the two germline ends. The length of the CDR3 is 13 residues. The CDR3 DNA reads TGTGCCAGCAGCGGCAGGGGGAACACTGAAGCTTTCTTT. Its translation: CASSGRGNTEAFF.

This sequence joins TRBV19 and TRBJ2-4; 13 bases align to TRBD2. Germline V CDR1 and CDR2: LNHDA, SQIVND (reference sequence). The V segment lost 0 bases and the J segment 3 bases; nucleotides outside the gene matches: 5. This CDR3 region has 18 residues. The CDR3 reads CASSIDLGLAGIKNIQYF. The CDR3 DNA is TGTGCCAGTAGTATAGATTTGGGACTAGCGGGAATCAAAAACATTCAGTACTTC.

This chain uses TRBV7-6 with TRBJ2-7; D may correspond to TRBD1 or TRBD2 (5 bases each). Germline CDR1 is SGHVS and CDR2 is FNYEAQ. Trimming pared 1 base from V and 0 bases from J, leaving 10 bases between. The CDR3 length is 15 residues. The CDR3 loop reads CASSLEAGSSYEQYF. CDR3 in DNA: TGTGCCAGCAGCTTAGAGGCAGGGAGCTCCTACGAGCAGTACTTC.

The CDR3 coding sequence is TGTGCCAGCAGATTCCAGGGGTCGGGAAAGACCCAGTACTTC. This sequence encodes CASRFQGSGKTQYF. The chain has TRBV28 and TRBJ2-5; D might be TRBD1 (6 bases). The germline V gene encodes CDR1 MDHEN and CDR2 SYDVKM. Trimming took off 6 bases at V and 6 bases at J, with 17 bases between the two ends. This CDR3 is built from 14 residues.

This chain joins TRBV19 and TRBJ2-2; tentative D call: TRBD2 (5 bases). The CDR3 loop spans 15 amino acids. Per the germline V gene, CDR1 is LNHDA and CDR2 is SQIVND (reference sequence). V was pared by 5 bases and J by 4 bases, with 14 bases between. In DNA, the CDR3 is TGTGCCAGTAGTTACGGTCGGAGGATCACCGGGGAGCTGTTTTTT. It yields the protein CASSYGRRITGELFF. Filled out from reference TRBV19 and TRBJ2-2, the complete variable domain reads DGGITQSPKYLFRKEGQNVTLSCEQNLNHDAMYWYRQDPGQGLRLIYYSQIVNDFQKGDIAEGYSVSREKKESFPLTVTSAQKNPTAFYLCASSYGRRITGELFFGEGSRLTVL.

The J gene is TRBJ2-3, the V gene TRBV4-3; D gene ambiguous. Germline V CDR1 and CDR2: LGHNA, YSLEER. This CDR3 has 15 residues. Trimming cost V 0 bases and J 4 bases, with 11 bases left between them. The CDR3 loop reads CASSQDQRSADTQYF. The CDR3 DNA reads TGCGCCAGCAGCCAAGATCAACGCAGCGCAGATACGCAGTATTTT.

The chain recombines TRBV30 with TRBJ2-1, with 7 positions matching TRBD2. CDR1 GTSNPN and CDR2 SVGIG come from the germline V gene (reference sequence). The CDR3 runs 14 residues. The J segment lost 5 bases and the V segment lost 0 bases, leaving 4 bases of the junction unmatched. CDR3 bases: TGTGCCTGGAGTGTGAGGCTAGCGGACAATGAGCAGTTCTTC. It yields the protein CAWSVRLADNEQFF.

The DNA of the CDR3 is TGCAGCGTCCGGGACGACTACGAGCAGTACTTC. Amino acid sequence: CSVRDDYEQYF. The chain combines TRBV29-1 with TRBJ2-7; D tentatively fits TRBD1 or TRBD2 (5 bases each). V dropped 6 bases and J dropped 3 bases, with 9 bases sitting between them. The CDR3 has 11 residues. Per germline, CDR1 SQVTM and CDR2 ANQGSEA.

V usage is TRBV18 and J usage is TRBJ2-7, with 12 bases matching TRBD1. This CDR3 is built from 15 residues. The junction had 3 bases not matched to a gene; V was cut back by 0 bases and J by 6 bases. The V gene's germline CDR1 is KGHSH and CDR2 LQKENI. The CDR3 is CASSPPGTGGLEQYF. The CDR3 DNA is TGTGCCAGCTCACCACCCGGGACAGGGGGCCTCGAGCAGTACTTC.

The rearrangement uses TRBV6-5 and TRBJ2-3; 13 bases fit TRBD2. This CDR3 comprises 16 residues. V trimming: 0 bases; J trimming: 8 bases; junction bases outside the gene matches: 5. CDR1 is MNHEY, CDR2 SVGAGI, per germline. The CDR3 DNA sequence: TGTGCCAGCAGTTACTCACTAGCGGGGGGGCCCCGTACGCAGTATTTT. It translates to CASSYSLAGGPRTQYF.

The rearrangement links TRBV2 to TRBJ1-2; D possibly corresponds to TRBD1 (6 bases). Germline CDR1 reads SNHLY; CDR2 reads FYNNEI. The length of the CDR3 is 15 residues. Trimming left V 7 bases short and J 6 bases short, with 21 bases between. The CDR3 sequence: CASNGGGTLLNGYTF. CDR3 bases: TGTGCCAGCAATGGGGGCGGTACTCTACTGAATGGCTACACCTTC.

Only a few counts were recorded for this clone. The chain is built from TRBV7-2 and TRBJ2-7; the D gene is possibly TRBD2 (6 bases). Germline CDR1 reads SGHTA; CDR2 reads FQGNSA. The CDR3 spans 14 residues. V was trimmed by 5 bases and J by 0 bases, leaving 11 bases between them. The DNA for the CDR3 is TGTGCCAGCAGCATCTCGACTAGCTCCTACGAGCAGTACTTC. Translation: CASSISTSSYEQYF.

This clone appeared a single time. The genes are TRBV6-5 and TRBJ2-2; D not certain. V lost 9 bases, J lost 2 bases, and 13 bases lay in between. The CDR3 contains 14 residues. The V gene's germline CDR1 is MNHEY and CDR2 SVGAGI. Written as DNA, the CDR3 is TGTGCCAGTACGACTCCTCTAAACACCGGGGAGCTGTTTTTT. The encoded protein is CASTTPLNTGELFF.

V gene TRBV5-1 combines with J gene TRBJ2-3; D possibly corresponds to TRBD1 (5 bases). Germline loops: CDR1 SGHRS, CDR2 YFSETQ. This CDR3 is built from 15 residues. The V end was cut by 4 bases, the J end by 7 bases, with 19 bases between. CDR3 region: CASSLADRYGNTQYF. CDR3 sequence (DNA): TGCGCCAGCAGCCTGGCTGACAGATATGGGAATACGCAGTATTTT. Together with reference TRBV5-1 and TRBJ2-3, the CDR3 gives the full variable domain: KAGVTQTPRYLIKTRGQQVTLSCSPISGHRSVSWYQQTPGQGLQFLFEYFSETQRNKGNFPGRFSGRQFSNSRSEMNVSTLELGDSALYLCASSLADRYGNTQYFGPGTRLTVL.

A note on this clone: Germline and junction disagree at one end, which may indicate a read error. The chain uses TRBV7-7 and TRBJ2-5; D might be TRBD2 (6 bases). Germline CDR1 reads SSHAT; CDR2 reads FNYEAQ (reference sequence). The CDR3 is 14 amino acids. CDR3 coding DNA: TGTGCTAGCAGCATTGCGGGACTGGGGGAGACCCAGTACTTC. Residues: CASSIAGLGETQYF.

This rearrangement joins TRBV28 to TRBJ1-1; D is possibly TRBD1 (5 bases). CDR3 length equals 16 residues. Looked up from germline, CDR1 is MDHEN and CDR2 is SYDVKM. The V end lost 8 bases, the J end lost 0 bases, and 19 bases lay between the germline ends. CDR3 sequence reads: CASRWAGGSVNTEAFF. The CDR3 DNA is TGTGCCAGCCGTTGGGCGGGGGGATCGGTGAACACTGAAGCTTTCTTT.

The V gene is TRBV6-5, the J gene TRBJ2-7; possible D gene TRBD1, 5 bases. CDR1 and CDR2 (germline): MNHEY, SVGAGI. The CDR3 contains 14 residues. V gave up 3 bases and J gave up 2 bases, with 11 bases separating them. The CDR3 reads CASSYSQGPYEQYF. In nucleotides, the CDR3 is TGTGCCAGCAGTTATTCCCAGGGTCCCTACGAGCAGTACTTC.

The genes are TRBV5-1 and TRBJ2-5; D gene uncertain. The V gene lost 7 bases and the J gene lost 0 bases, with 16 bases spanning the gap. Germline CDR1 and CDR2: SGHRS and YFSETQ. CDR3 size: 15 residues. CDR3 DNA sequence: TGCGCCAGCCGCGCAGCAGACGGCCACCAAGAGACCCAGTACTTC. Protein product: CASRAADGHQETQYF.